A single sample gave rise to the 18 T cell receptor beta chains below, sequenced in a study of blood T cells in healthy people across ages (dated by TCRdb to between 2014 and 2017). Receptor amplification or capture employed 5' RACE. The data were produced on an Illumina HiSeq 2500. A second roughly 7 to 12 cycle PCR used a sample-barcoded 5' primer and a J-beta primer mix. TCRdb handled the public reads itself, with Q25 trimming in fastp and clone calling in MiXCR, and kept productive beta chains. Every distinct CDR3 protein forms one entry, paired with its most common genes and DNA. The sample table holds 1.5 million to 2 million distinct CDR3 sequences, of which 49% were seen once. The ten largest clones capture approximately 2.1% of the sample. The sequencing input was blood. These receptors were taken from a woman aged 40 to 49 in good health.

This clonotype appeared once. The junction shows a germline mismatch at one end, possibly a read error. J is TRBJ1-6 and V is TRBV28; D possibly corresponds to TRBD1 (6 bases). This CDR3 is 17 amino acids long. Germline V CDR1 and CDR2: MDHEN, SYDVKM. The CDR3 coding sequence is TGTGCCAGCAGTCCTCAGGGGCCGAGCTCCTATAATTCACCCCTTCACTTT. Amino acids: CASSPQGPSSYNSPLHF.

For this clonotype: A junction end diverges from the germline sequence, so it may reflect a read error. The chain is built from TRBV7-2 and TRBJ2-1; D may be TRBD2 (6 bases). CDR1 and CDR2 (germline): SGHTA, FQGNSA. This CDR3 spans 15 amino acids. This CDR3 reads CATSENPGGIYEQFF. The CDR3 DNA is TGTGCCACCAGCGAGAACCCTGGGGGGATCTATGAGCAGTTCTTC. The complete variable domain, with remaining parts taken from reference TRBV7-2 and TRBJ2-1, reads GAGVSQSPSNKVTEKGKDVELRCDPISGHTALYWYRQSLGQGLEFLIYFQGNSAPDKSGLPSDRFSAERTGGSVSTLTIQRTQQEDSAVYLCATSENPGGIYEQFFGPGTRLTVL.

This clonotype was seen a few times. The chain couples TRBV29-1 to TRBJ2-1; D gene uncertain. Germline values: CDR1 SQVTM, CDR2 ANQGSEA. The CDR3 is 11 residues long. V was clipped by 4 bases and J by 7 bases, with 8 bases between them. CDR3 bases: TGCAGCGTTGGGAAGGCAAATGAGCAGTTCTTC. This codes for CSVGKANEQFF.

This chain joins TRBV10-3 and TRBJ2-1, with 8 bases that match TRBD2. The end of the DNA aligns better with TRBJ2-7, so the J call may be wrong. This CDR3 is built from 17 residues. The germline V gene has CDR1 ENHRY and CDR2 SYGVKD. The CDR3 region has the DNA TGTGCCATCAGTGCGCCTATCAGCGGGGGACCCTACAATGAGCAGTACTTC. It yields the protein CAISAPISGGPYNEQYF.

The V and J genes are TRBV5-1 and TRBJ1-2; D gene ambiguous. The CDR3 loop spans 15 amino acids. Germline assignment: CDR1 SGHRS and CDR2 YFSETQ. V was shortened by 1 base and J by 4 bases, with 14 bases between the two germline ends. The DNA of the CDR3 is TGCGCCAGCAGCTTGTCGTCTTTGGGTACCTATGGCTACACCTTC. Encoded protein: CASSLSSLGTYGYTF.

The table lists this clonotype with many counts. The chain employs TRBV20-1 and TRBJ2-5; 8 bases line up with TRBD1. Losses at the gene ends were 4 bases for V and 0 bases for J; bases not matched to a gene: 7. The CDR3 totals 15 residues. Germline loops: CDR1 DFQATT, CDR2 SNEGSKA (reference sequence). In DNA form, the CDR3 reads TGCAGTGCTAACCCGAGGACAGGGTACCAAGAGACCCAGTACTTC. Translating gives CSANPRTGYQETQYF.

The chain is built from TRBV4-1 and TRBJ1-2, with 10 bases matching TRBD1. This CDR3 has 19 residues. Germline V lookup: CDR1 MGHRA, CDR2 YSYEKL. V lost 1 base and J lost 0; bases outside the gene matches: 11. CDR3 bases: TGCGCCAGCAGCCAAGTCCCAGGACAGGGGGGAGTCCCTAACTATGGCTACACCTTC. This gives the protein CASSQVPGQGGVPNYGYTF.

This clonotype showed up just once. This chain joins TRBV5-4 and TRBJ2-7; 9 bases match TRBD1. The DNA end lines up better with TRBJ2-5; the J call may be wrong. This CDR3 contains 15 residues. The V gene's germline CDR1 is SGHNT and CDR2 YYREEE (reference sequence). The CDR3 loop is CASSLNRGLGETQYF. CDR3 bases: TGTGCCAGCAGCTTGAACAGGGGGCTTGGGGAGACCCAGTACTTC.

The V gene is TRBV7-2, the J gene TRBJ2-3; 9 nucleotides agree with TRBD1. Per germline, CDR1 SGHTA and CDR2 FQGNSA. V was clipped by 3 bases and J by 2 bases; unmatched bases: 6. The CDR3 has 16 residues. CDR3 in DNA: TGTGCCAGCAGCTTGGAGGGACAGGGCCCCACAGATACGCAGTATTTT. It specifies CASSLEGQGPTDTQYF.

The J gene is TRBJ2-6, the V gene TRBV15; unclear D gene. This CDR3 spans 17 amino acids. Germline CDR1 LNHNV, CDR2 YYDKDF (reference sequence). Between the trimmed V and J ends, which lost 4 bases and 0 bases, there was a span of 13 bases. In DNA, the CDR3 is TGTGCCACCAGCAAAGAGGTTGGGGTCTCTGGGGCCAACGTCCTGACTTTC. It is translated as CATSKEVGVSGANVLTF.

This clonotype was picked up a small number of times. CDR3 region: CAISAGQINTEAFF. The CDR3 DNA is TGTGCCATCAGTGCGGGACAGATCAACACTGAAGCTTTCTTT. The chain uses TRBV10-3 and TRBJ1-1, with 7 nucleotides matching TRBD1. Germline V gives CDR1 ENHRY, CDR2 SYGVKD. V shed 4 bases and J 2 bases; nucleotides not matched to a gene: 4. The CDR3 covers 14 residues.

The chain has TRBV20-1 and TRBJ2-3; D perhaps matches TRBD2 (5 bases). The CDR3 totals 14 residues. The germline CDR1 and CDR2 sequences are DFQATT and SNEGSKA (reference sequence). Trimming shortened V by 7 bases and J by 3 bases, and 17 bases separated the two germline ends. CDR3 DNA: TGCAGTGTCGGCGGGCGCATAGTAACAGATACGCAGTATTTT. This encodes CSVGGRIVTDTQYF.

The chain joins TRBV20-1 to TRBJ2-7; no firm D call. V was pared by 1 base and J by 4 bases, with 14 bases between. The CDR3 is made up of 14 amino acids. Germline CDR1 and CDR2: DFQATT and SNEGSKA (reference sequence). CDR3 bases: TGCAGTGCTAGAGCACAAGATAGAATATACGAGCAGTACTTC. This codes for CSARAQDRIYEQYF.

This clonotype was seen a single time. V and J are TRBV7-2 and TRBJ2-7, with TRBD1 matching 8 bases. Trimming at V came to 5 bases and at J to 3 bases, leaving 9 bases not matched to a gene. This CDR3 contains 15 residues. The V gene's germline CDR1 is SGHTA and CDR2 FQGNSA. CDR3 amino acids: CASSPPGTGHYEQYF. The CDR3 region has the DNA TGTGCCAGCAGCCCCCCCGGGACAGGCCACTACGAGCAGTACTTC.

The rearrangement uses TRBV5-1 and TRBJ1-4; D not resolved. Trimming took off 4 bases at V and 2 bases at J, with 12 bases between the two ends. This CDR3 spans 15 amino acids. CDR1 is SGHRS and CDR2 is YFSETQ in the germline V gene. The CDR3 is CASSQAPATNEKLFF. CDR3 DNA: TGCGCCAGCAGCCAAGCACCTGCGACTAATGAAAAACTGTTTTTT.

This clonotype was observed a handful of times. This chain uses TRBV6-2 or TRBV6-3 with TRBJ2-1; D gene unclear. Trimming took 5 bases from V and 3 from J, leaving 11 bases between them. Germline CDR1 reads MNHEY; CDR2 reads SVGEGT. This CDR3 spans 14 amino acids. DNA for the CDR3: TGTGCCAGCAGTGCCCCGACAAACTACAATGAGCAGTTCTTC. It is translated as CASSAPTNYNEQFF.

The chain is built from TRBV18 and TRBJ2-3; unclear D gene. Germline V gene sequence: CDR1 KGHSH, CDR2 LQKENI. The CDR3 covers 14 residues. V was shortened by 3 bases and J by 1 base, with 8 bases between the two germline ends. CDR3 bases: TGTGCCAGCTCACCGTATTCGGGCACAGATACGCAGTATTTT. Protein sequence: CASSPYSGTDTQYF. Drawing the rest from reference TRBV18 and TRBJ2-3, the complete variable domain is NAGVMQNPRHLVRRRGQEARLRCSPMKGHSHVYWYRQLPEEGLKFMVYLQKENIIDESGMPKERFSAEFPKEGPSILRIQQVVRGDSAAYFCASSPYSGTDTQYFGPGTRLTVL.

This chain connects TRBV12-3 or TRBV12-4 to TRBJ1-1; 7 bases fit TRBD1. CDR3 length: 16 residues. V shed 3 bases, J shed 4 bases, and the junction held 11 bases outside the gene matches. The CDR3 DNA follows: TGTGCCAGCAGTTTCCCGACAGGGTCCCCCTCCACTGAAGCTTTCTTT. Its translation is CASSFPTGSPSTEAFF.